The sequence of this T cell receptor beta chain was determined in a study of CD8 T cells in Susac syndrome. Study-wide results and caveats: Individuals included in the TCR sequencing and HLA analysis were acknowledged by the study to be relatively few in number.

TEMRA cells were FACS-enriched and CD8+ and CD4+ T cells negatively isolated. Reverse transcription used roughly 0.45 to 1 ug RNA and random hexamers. Amplification of the TCR beta CDR3 was carried out by immunoSEQ multiplex PCR, which spanned a total of 54 Vbeta and 13 Jbeta segments. MiXCR was run by TCRdb on the immunoSEQ multiplex PCR reads, yielding one entry per CDR3 protein. This table holds tens of thousands of distinct CDR3 sequences, around nine tenths found once. Germline CDR1 is SGHTA and CDR2 is FQGTGA. V dropped 5 bases and J dropped 0 bases, with 12 bases sitting between them. This CDR3 has 15 amino acids. Note on this clonotype: Its antigen is not identified.

The chain carries TRBV7-3 and TRBJ2-3, with D perhaps matching TRBD1 or TRBD2 (6 bases each). The sequenced sample was CD8+ T cells from PBMCs. This TCR came from a human donor in good health. The CDR3 here is CASSPEGESTDTQYF. CDR3 DNA: TGTGCCAGCAGCCCGGAGGGGGAGAGCACAGATACGCAGTATTTT.